The 27 T cell receptor beta chains below all came from one sample that was sequenced in a study of blood T cell repertoires in COVID-19. The repertoire was sequenced with immunoSEQ multiplex PCR; TCRdb's copy has only in-frame clones and lacks some. This sample has almost 350,000 clones; about 92% occur once, and the top ten carry less than 5%. The sequenced material came from peripheral blood. Every receptor here comes from a woman aged 55-69 years with COVID-19, enrolled during active disease.

The genes are TRBV27 and TRBJ1-1, with unresolved D. There are 14 residues in the CDR3. V was shortened by 2 bases and J by 7 bases, with 14 bases between the two germline ends. CDR1 is MNHEY, CDR2 SMNVEV, per germline (reference sequence). CDR3 in amino acids: CASSLPGRASEAFF. DNA of the CDR3: TGTGCCAGCAGTTTACCTGGGCGGGCAAGTGAAGCTTTCTTT.

V and J are TRBV28 and TRBJ1-1, with a tentative D call TRBD1 (5 bases). Trimming stripped 3 bases from V and 4 bases from J, with 15 bases between. CDR3 length: 15 amino acids. CDR1 and CDR2 from the germline V gene are MDHEN and SYDVKM. The DNA of the CDR3 is TGTGCCAGCAGTTTTCCGGGAGGGGTCTCCACTGAAGCTTTCTTT. Translation: CASSFPGGVSTEAFF.

The rearrangement joins TRBV7-9 to TRBJ2-7, with 9 bases identical to TRBD1. With V trimmed by 2 bases and J by 5 bases, 7 bases remained unmatched. Germline lookup yields CDR1 SEHNR and CDR2 FQNEAQ (reference sequence). There are 15 residues in the CDR3. In DNA, the CDR3 is TGTGCCAGCAGCTTATTTAGGGACAGGGAAGACGAGCAGTACTTC. Protein sequence: CASSLFRDREDEQYF.

The chain has TRBV6-6 and TRBJ2-1; weak D call: TRBD1 (6 bases). The germline V and J ends were trimmed by 3 bases and 7 bases, with 10 bases remaining between them. This CDR3 comprises 13 residues. The germline CDR1 and CDR2 sequences are MNHNY and SVGAGI (reference sequence). This CDR3 is CASSYQQGNEQFF. For the CDR3, the DNA is TGTGCCAGCAGTTATCAACAGGGTAATGAGCAGTTCTTC.

This chain uses TRBV5-5 with TRBJ1-5; D call uncertain. Germline CDR1 is SGHKS and CDR2 is YYEKEE (reference sequence). Trimming stripped 2 bases from V and 3 bases from J, with 6 bases between. The CDR3 consists of 13 residues. The CDR3 bases are TGTGCCAGCAGCTTAGAGCCCAATCAGCCCCAGCATTTT. It encodes CASSLEPNQPQHF.

The chain is built from TRBV10-1 and TRBJ1-6; 9 bases match TRBD1. V was pared by 6 bases and J by 9 bases, with 6 bases of the junction left unmatched. The CDR3 is 14 amino acids. Germline-derived CDR1 and CDR2 are WNHNN and SYGVQD (reference sequence). The CDR3 protein is CASSRDRVCSPLHF. Here the CDR3 DNA reads TGCGCCAGCAGCAGGGACAGGGTCTGTTCACCCCTCCACTTT.

CDR3 protein: CASSWLGTGSNSPLHF. In DNA form, the CDR3 reads TGCGCCAGCAGCTGGTTGGGGACAGGGAGCAATTCACCCCTCCACTTT. V and J are TRBV5-1 and TRBJ1-6, with TRBD1 identical over 9 bases. The CDR3 extends over 16 amino acids. The germline gives CDR1 SGHRS, CDR2 YFSETQ. The junction had 8 bases not matched to a gene; V was cut back by 3 bases and J by 7 bases.

The chain uses TRBV4-1 and TRBJ2-5; D perhaps matches TRBD2 (6 bases). Germline V gives CDR1 MGHRA, CDR2 YSYEKL. V was clipped by 0 bases and J by 1 base, with 12 bases between them. The CDR3 totals 16 residues. CDR3 region: CASSQDSTRLQETQYF. Written as DNA, the CDR3 is TGCGCCAGCAGCCAAGATTCGACTAGACTCCAAGAGACCCAGTACTTC.

The V call is TRBV15, the J call TRBJ2-7, with 8 bases fitting TRBD1. Germline-derived CDR1 and CDR2 are LNHNV and YYDKDF (reference sequence). The trim removed 3 bases at V and 4 bases at J, leaving 14 bases unmatched. The CDR3 extends over 17 amino acids. The CDR3 nucleotides are TGTGCCACCAGCAGCACGATTTCAGGGGGCGGAAGATACGAGCAGTACTTC. Translated, it gives CATSSTISGGGRYEQYF.

On this clone: Additional DNA sequences in this sample encode the identical CDR3. The chain couples TRBV5-1 to TRBJ1-2; tentatively, D is TRBD1 (6 bases). CDR1 is SGHRS and CDR2 is YFSETQ in the germline V gene. The CDR3 runs 13 residues. Trimming stripped 4 bases from V and 2 bases from J, with 9 bases between. The CDR3 sequence: CASSPGQNYGYTF. In DNA, the CDR3 is TGCGCCAGCAGCCCCGGACAGAACTATGGCTACACCTTC.

The chain carries TRBV9 and TRBJ2-2, with a possible D match to TRBD1 (5 bases). Between the trimmed V and J ends, which lost 2 bases and 1 base, there was a span of 9 bases. This CDR3 region has 15 residues. Germline CDR1 reads SGDLS; CDR2 reads YYNGEE. CDR3 sequence (DNA): TGTGCCAGCAGCGTCGGACACCTGAACACCGGGGAGCTGTTTTTT. Its protein product is CASSVGHLNTGELFF. The entire variable domain, with the rest obtained from reference TRBV9 and TRBJ2-2, is as follows: DSGVTQTPKHLITATGQRVTLRCSPRSGDLSVYWYQQSLDQGLQFLIQYYNGEERAKGNILERFSAQQFPDLHSELNLSSLELGDSALYFCASSVGHLNTGELFFGEGSRLTVL.

This clone was counted a few times. The V and J genes are TRBV14 and TRBJ1-6; D gene ambiguous. Between the trimmed V and J ends, which lost 1 base and 9 bases, there was a span of 16 bases. CDR1 and CDR2 (germline): SGHDN, FVKESK. The CDR3 covers 16 residues. This CDR3 reads CASSQVVTGMGSPLHF. The CDR3 DNA reads as TGTGCCAGCAGCCAAGTCGTGACCGGGATGGGTTCACCCCTCCACTTT.

The rearrangement uses TRBV5-1 and TRBJ2-7, with 11 bases lining up with TRBD2. The germline V gene has CDR1 SGHRS and CDR2 YFSETQ. The CDR3 spans 16 residues. The V segment lost 0 bases and the J segment 2 bases; nucleotides outside the gene matches: 4. CDR3: CASSLGGLAATYEQYF. The DNA for the CDR3 is TGCGCCAGCAGCTTGGGGGGACTAGCGGCTACCTACGAGCAGTACTTC.

The chain has TRBV25-1 and TRBJ2-7; TRBD1 might be the D (6 bases). Germline V gene sequence: CDR1 MGHDK, CDR2 SYGVNS. The V and J ends lost 3 bases and 5 bases respectively, with 11 bases between them. This CDR3 contains 13 residues. CDR3 region: CASSEGARDEQYF. The CDR3 DNA reads as TGTGCCAGCAGTGAGGGGGCGAGGGACGAGCAGTACTTC.

The chain uses TRBV27 and TRBJ2-7; 13 bases match TRBD2. This CDR3 is built from 14 residues. Germline V gives CDR1 MNHEY, CDR2 SMNVEV (reference sequence). V trimming: 5 bases; J trimming: 4 bases; junction bases outside the gene matches: 2. The CDR3 sequence: CASSPTSGGYEQYF. CDR3 nucleotides: TGTGCCAGCAGTCCGACTAGCGGGGGGTACGAGCAGTACTTC.

This rearrangement joins TRBV5-1 to TRBJ2-1; tentative D call: TRBD2 (6 bases). V shed 4 bases and J shed 9 bases, with 20 bases lying between them. The V gene's germline CDR1 is SGHRS and CDR2 YFSETQ. CDR3 size: 15 residues. CDR3 nucleotide sequence: TGCGCCAGCAGCCCGGGAGTTCTCCAAACCGTTGAGCAGTTCTTC. Amino acids: CASSPGVLQTVEQFF. Filled out from reference TRBV5-1 and TRBJ2-1, the complete variable domain reads KAGVTQTPRYLIKTRGQQVTLSCSPISGHRSVSWYQQTPGQGLQFLFEYFSETQRNKGNFPGRFSGRQFSNSRSEMNVSTLELGDSALYLCASSPGVLQTVEQFFGPGTRLTVL.

The chain joins TRBV19 to TRBJ1-5; a weak D match, TRBD1 (6 bases). The germline CDR1 and CDR2 sequences are LNHDA and SQIVND (reference sequence). The CDR3 is made up of 15 amino acids. V lost 8 bases to trimming and J lost 2 bases, with 16 bases between them. CDR3: CASRPQGPGNQPQHF. The CDR3, as DNA: TGTGCCAGTCGACCCCAGGGGCCGGGCAATCAGCCCCAGCATTTT.

The rearrangement joins TRBV5-6 to TRBJ2-3; D is undetermined. Germline V gene sequence: CDR1 SGHDT, CDR2 YYEEEE. The V gene lost 0 bases and the J gene lost 5 bases, with 7 bases spanning the gap. This CDR3 contains 13 residues. The CDR3, as DNA: TGTGCCAGCAGCTTGGGGGCCCTAGATACGCAGTATTTT. As protein: CASSLGALDTQYF. Combining the CDR3 with reference TRBV5-6 and TRBJ2-3 gives the whole variable domain DAGVTQSPTHLIKTRGQQVTLRCSPKSGHDTVSWYQQALGQGPQFIFQYYEEEERQRGNFPDRFSGHQFPNYSSELNVNALLLGDSALYLCASSLGALDTQYFGPGTRLTVL.

The CDR3 region has the DNA TGTGCCAGCAAGGGACACTATACGCAGTATTTT. Its translation is CASKGHYTQYF. V and J are TRBV2 and TRBJ2-3; a possible D gene is TRBD1 (6 bases). Trimming shortened V by 7 bases and J by 7 bases, and 9 bases separated the two germline ends. CDR1 is SNHLY and CDR2 is FYNNEI in the germline V gene. The CDR3 consists of 11 residues.

V usage is TRBV5-4 and J usage is TRBJ1-6, with D perhaps matching TRBD1 (6 bases). Germline V lookup: CDR1 SGHNT, CDR2 YYREEE (reference sequence). This CDR3 comprises 18 residues. Deletions cut 0 bases from V and 12 bases from J, with 25 bases between. CDR3 DNA sequence: TGTGCCAGCAGCTTGGCCGGAACTACAGGGTACTCCGGTCAACCCCTCCACTTT. The encoded protein is CASSLAGTTGYSGQPLHF.

CDR3 DNA: TGTGCCAGCAGCCCTGGGACTTCCCCGGAGCAGTACTTC. This translates into CASSPGTSPEQYF. The rearrangement links TRBV7-3 to TRBJ2-7; D perhaps matches TRBD2 (6 bases). V was clipped by 5 bases and J by 7 bases, with 15 bases between them. Germline CDR1 is SGHTA and CDR2 is FQGTGA. The CDR3 runs 13 residues.

The chain links TRBV5-5 to TRBJ2-7, with D perhaps TRBD2 (5 bases). The ends were cut back, 1 base at V and 5 bases at J, with 13 bases in the middle. Germline values: CDR1 SGHKS, CDR2 YYEKEE (reference sequence). CDR3 length: 14 amino acids. The CDR3 region is CASSLLGGSNEQYF. The CDR3 coding sequence is TGTGCCAGCAGCTTGTTAGGCGGGTCCAACGAGCAGTACTTC.

J is TRBJ1-5 and V is TRBV4-2; D might be TRBD1 (6 bases). V was clipped by 1 base and J by 6 bases, with 10 bases between them. Germline-derived CDR1 and CDR2 are LGHNA and YNFKEQ. CDR3 length: 14 amino acids. The CDR3 is CASSQGTQGQPQHF. The DNA for the CDR3 is TGTGCCAGCAGCCAAGGAACACAGGGTCAGCCCCAGCATTTT.

The chain couples TRBV5-1 to TRBJ2-7; the match to TRBD2 covers 7 bases. The CDR3 loop spans 15 amino acids. The V and J ends lost 0 bases and 2 bases, in that order; junction bases with no gene match: 5. CDR1 and CDR2 (germline): SGHRS, YFSETQ. Here the CDR3 DNA reads TGCGCCAGCAGCTTGGTTGCGGGGGAAGCCTACGAGCAGTACTTC. Translating it yields CASSLVAGEAYEQYF.

This chain uses TRBV19 with TRBJ1-5; D gene unclear. This CDR3 is built from 15 residues. CDR1 LNHDA and CDR2 SQIVND come from the germline V gene (reference sequence). Trimming removed 0 bases from V and 6 bases from J, with 12 bases in between. The CDR3: CASSIDYSGRQPQHF. The CDR3 region has the DNA TGTGCCAGTAGTATAGATTACAGCGGGCGTCAGCCCCAGCATTTT.

This chain uses TRBV5-1 with TRBJ1-6; 7 bases match TRBD1. The junction had 4 bases not matched to a gene; V was cut back by 2 bases and J by 5 bases. In germline, CDR1 is SGHRS, CDR2 YFSETQ. The CDR3 length is 15 residues. For the CDR3, the DNA is TGCGCCAGCAGCTTACAGGGGCGCAATAATTCACCCCTCCACTTT. Translating it yields CASSLQGRNNSPLHF.

Points on this clone: This specimen includes other DNA sequences encoding the same CDR3. This sequence joins TRBV6-5 and TRBJ1-1; D is unresolved. The CDR3 totals 13 residues. CDR1 and CDR2 from the germline V gene are MNHEY and SVGAGI. V shed 5 bases and J shed 0 bases, with 7 bases lying between them. The CDR3 DNA reads as TGTGCCAGCAGTCGGGGTCTGAACACTGAAGCTTTCTTT. Translating gives CASSRGLNTEAFF.